The 21 T cell receptor beta chains presented below share a single source sample, sequenced in a study of cytomegalovirus exposure and HLA in healthy donors. PCR was performed using 60 Vbeta and 13 Jbeta primers. Libraries were prepared by immunoSEQ multiplex PCR; TCRdb keeps only in-frame clonotypes and omits some of them. The sample has 100,000 or so clones, nearly 15% seen once. Sequenced material: PBMCs. The receptors were sampled from a female donor in good health and CMV-seronegative.

In its sample, this clone was seen a few times. As DNA, the CDR3 is TGTGCCAGCAGCCTCTATCGGGAGGGATTCAATGAGCAGTTCTTC. As protein: CASSLYREGFNEQFF. The chain carries TRBV7-3 and TRBJ2-1; 8 bases line up with TRBD2. Germline V lookup: CDR1 SGHTA, CDR2 FQGTGA. There are 15 residues in the CDR3. V was pared by 5 bases and J by 6 bases, with 9 bases of the junction left unmatched.

This clone has only a few counts. V and J are TRBV6-5 and TRBJ1-6; D unresolved. Trimming stripped 2 bases from V and 9 bases from J, with 17 bases between. The CDR3 has 16 residues. Germline loops: CDR1 MNHEY, CDR2 SVGAGI. The CDR3 protein is CASSYMLPSGGSPLHF. The CDR3 nucleotides are TGTGCCAGCAGTTACATGCTCCCCTCAGGAGGTTCACCCCTCCACTTT.

V gene TRBV30 combines with J gene TRBJ1-5, with D unclear. This CDR3 contains 13 residues. Germline V gene sequence: CDR1 GTSNPN, CDR2 SVGIG (reference sequence). Trimming pared 0 bases from V and 6 bases from J, leaving 9 bases between. CDR3 nucleotide sequence: TGTGCCTGGAGTGTCGGAGGGAGTCAGCCCCAGCATTTT. It encodes CAWSVGGSQPQHF.

The CDR3 is CASNLPDRVYGYTF. CDR3 bases: TGCGCCAGCAACCTCCCCGACAGGGTGTATGGCTACACCTTC. J is TRBJ1-2 and V is TRBV10-1; 7 nucleotides match TRBD1. The CDR3 covers 14 residues. Per germline, CDR1 WNHNN and CDR2 SYGVQD (reference sequence). With 7 bases clipped from V and 5 bases from J, the junction kept 10 bases outside the gene matches.

This chain links TRBV10-3 with TRBJ2-1; D perhaps matches TRBD1 (6 bases). CDR3 length: 16 residues. The germline V gene encodes CDR1 ENHRY and CDR2 SYGVKD. V lost 3 bases, J lost 5 bases, and 17 bases lay in between. The DNA for the CDR3 is TGTGCCATCAGTGAATCACAGAGTGGGGACAACAATGAGCAGTTCTTC. It translates to CAISESQSGDNNEQFF.

CDR3 coding DNA: TGTGCCAGCAGCCATGGGACAGGGGGCTCCGAGCAGTACTTC. This encodes CASSHGTGGSEQYF. The chain couples TRBV7-9 to TRBJ2-7; 12 nucleotides line up with TRBD1. V gave up 5 bases and J gave up 6 bases; unmatched junction bases: 5. Germline loops: CDR1 SEHNR, CDR2 FQNEAQ (reference sequence). The CDR3 is 14 residues long.

The rearrangement uses TRBV7-9 and TRBJ1-6; D uncertain. The CDR3 contains 15 residues. Trimming removed 4 bases at V and 6 bases at J, with 13 bases between. The germline CDR1 and CDR2 sequences are SEHNR and FQNEAQ (reference sequence). CDR3 nucleotide sequence: TGTGCCAGCAGCTCGTTGAGGGCCTCTAATTCACCCCTCCACTTT. Residues: CASSSLRASNSPLHF.

This clone was counted only a few times. In DNA form, the CDR3 reads TGTGCCAGCAGTTACTCGAAGGGGGCCGGCGGGGAGCTGTTTTTT. Its translation is CASSYSKGAGGELFF. The rearrangement links TRBV6-5 to TRBJ2-2, with 7 positions matching TRBD1. Germline CDR1 and CDR2: MNHEY and SVGAGI. CDR3 length equals 15 residues. J was trimmed by 7 bases and V by 0 bases; bases with no gene match: 5.

This clone was observed a handful of times. This chain links TRBV7-2 with TRBJ1-3; 7 bases align to TRBD1. The V gene's germline CDR1 is SGHTA and CDR2 FQGNSA. Trimming at V came to 2 bases and at J to 3 bases, leaving 1 base not matched to a gene. There are 14 residues in the CDR3. CDR3 coding DNA: TGTGCCAGCAGCTTACGGACAGGTGGAAACACCATATATTTT. The encoded protein is CASSLRTGGNTIYF.

V usage is TRBV5-1 and J usage is TRBJ2-2, with 13 bases matching TRBD2. The V segment lost 3 bases and the J segment 5 bases; nucleotides outside the gene matches: 7. Germline-derived CDR1 and CDR2 are SGHRS and YFSETQ. The CDR3 runs to 17 residues. Here the CDR3 reads CASSSLAGGPQTGELFF. The DNA of the CDR3 is TGCGCCAGCAGCTCACTAGCGGGAGGGCCTCAGACCGGGGAGCTGTTTTTT.

The genes are TRBV4-3 and TRBJ2-7; 8 positions match TRBD1. J lost 2 bases, V lost 0 bases, and 3 bases had no gene match. Germline CDR1 LGHNA, CDR2 YSLEER. The CDR3 covers 15 residues. The CDR3 here is CASSQDKGQAYEQYF. The CDR3 DNA sequence: TGCGCCAGCAGCCAAGATAAGGGACAGGCCTACGAGCAGTACTTC.

The chain joins TRBV5-6 to TRBJ2-3; 8 bases are a match to TRBD1. The CDR3 has 16 amino acids. Germline lookup yields CDR1 SGHDT and CDR2 YYEEEE. V lost 2 bases, J lost 2 bases, and 7 bases stayed unmatched. CDR3 region: CASSFPDRADTDTQYF. Written as DNA, the CDR3 is TGTGCCAGCAGCTTCCCGGACAGGGCCGACACAGATACGCAGTATTTT.

The chain combines TRBV10-3 with TRBJ1-4, with 7 bases matching TRBD1. The CDR3 runs to 15 residues. Germline CDR1 is ENHRY and CDR2 is SYGVKD. V lost 10 bases and J lost 7; bases outside the gene matches: 15. The chain's CDR3 is CATSLPGQTFEKLFF. The DNA for the CDR3 is TGTGCCACGAGCCTCCCGGGACAGACATTTGAAAAACTGTTTTTT.

This clone was counted only a few times. The chain has TRBV19 and TRBJ1-2; TRBD1 matches at 9 bases. Trimming took 6 bases from V and 6 from J; bases not matched to a gene: 14. The CDR3 is made up of 16 amino acids. Per germline, CDR1 LNHDA and CDR2 SQIVND (reference sequence). The CDR3 DNA is TGTGCCAGTAGAGGGACAGGGAACTTCCCGTCTGATGGCTACACCTTC. Translated: CASRGTGNFPSDGYTF.

In its sample, this clone was seen a few times. The chain uses TRBV7-2 and TRBJ1-2; TRBD1 matches at 9 bases. The CDR3 has 12 amino acids. Germline V gene sequence: CDR1 SGHTA, CDR2 FQGNSA. J lost 12 bases, V lost 5 bases, and 7 bases had no gene match. CDR3 DNA sequence: TGTGCCAGCAGCCAGACAGGGGGTAAAGACACCTTC. It codes for CASSQTGGKDTF. Filled out from reference TRBV7-2 and TRBJ1-2, the complete variable domain reads GAGVSQSPSNKVTEKGKDVELRCDPISGHTALYWYRQSLGQGLEFLIYFQGNSAPDKSGLPSDRFSAERTGGSVSTLTIQRTQQEDSAVYLCASSQTGGKDTFGSGTRLTVV.

This chain links TRBV4-3 with TRBJ2-1; tentative D call: TRBD1 (5 bases). The CDR3 is 14 residues long. Trimming stripped 0 bases from V and 5 bases from J, with 8 bases between. Per the germline V gene, CDR1 is LGHNA and CDR2 is YSLEER. CDR3 sequence reads: CASSQDNRNNEQFF. The CDR3 DNA reads TGCGCCAGCAGCCAAGATAACAGGAACAATGAGCAGTTCTTC.

This clone was observed a few times. The CDR3 does not end in the conserved phenylalanine or tryptophan, so this is likely a read error. This chain links TRBV5-6 with TRBJ1-2; 7 bases fit TRBD1. This CDR3 is built from 14 residues. Unmatched junction bases numbered 4, after V lost 0 bases and J lost 5 bases. Germline loops: CDR1 SGHDT, CDR2 YYEEEE. In DNA, the CDR3 is TGTGCCAGCAGCTTGGTCAGGGGGGTATATGGCTACACCCTC. Its translation: CASSLVRGVYGYTL.

There are a few counts of this clone. The chain joins TRBV19 to TRBJ2-3, with D maybe TRBD2 (5 bases). V was clipped by 3 bases and J by 3 bases, with 13 bases between them. This CDR3 spans 15 amino acids. Germline lookup yields CDR1 LNHDA and CDR2 SQIVND (reference sequence). CDR3 coding DNA: TGTGCCAGTAGTATGTTTATACTAGGGACAGATACGCAGTATTTT. This gives the protein CASSMFILGTDTQYF.

This clone was counted a few times. The chain combines TRBV28 with TRBJ2-5, with a tentative D call TRBD2 (5 bases). V was clipped by 5 bases and J by 4 bases, with 11 bases between them. Germline V gene sequence: CDR1 MDHEN, CDR2 SYDVKM. The CDR3 has 13 residues. The CDR3 region has the DNA TGTGCCAGCAGTCCTAGCTGGCGAGAGACCCAGTACTTC. Encoded protein: CASSPSWRETQYF.

The V and J genes are TRBV7-8 and TRBJ1-2; D uncertain. Germline V gene data show CDR1 as SGHVS and CDR2 as FQNEAQ. The CDR3 length is 16 residues. Trimming left V 2 bases short and J 4 bases short, with 17 bases between. The CDR3 loop is CASSLTSAEPTYGYTF. The CDR3 region has the DNA TGTGCCAGCAGCTTAACGTCTGCTGAACCTACCTATGGCTACACCTTC. Looking up the rest from reference TRBV7-8 and TRBJ1-2 gives the full variable domain: GAGVSQSPRYKVAKRGQDVALRCDPISGHVSLFWYQQALGQGPEFLTYFQNEAQLDKSGLPSDRFFAERPEGSVSTLKIQRTQQEDSAVYLCASSLTSAEPTYGYTFGSGTRLTVV.

V and J are TRBV4-3 and TRBJ2-2; D unclear. Germline V CDR1 and CDR2: LGHNA, YSLEER. The germline V and J ends were trimmed by 0 bases and 4 bases, with 9 bases remaining between them. The CDR3 is 15 residues long. The CDR3 reads CASSQDQQPTGELFF. The DNA of the CDR3 is TGCGCCAGCAGCCAAGATCAACAGCCCACCGGGGAGCTGTTTTTT.